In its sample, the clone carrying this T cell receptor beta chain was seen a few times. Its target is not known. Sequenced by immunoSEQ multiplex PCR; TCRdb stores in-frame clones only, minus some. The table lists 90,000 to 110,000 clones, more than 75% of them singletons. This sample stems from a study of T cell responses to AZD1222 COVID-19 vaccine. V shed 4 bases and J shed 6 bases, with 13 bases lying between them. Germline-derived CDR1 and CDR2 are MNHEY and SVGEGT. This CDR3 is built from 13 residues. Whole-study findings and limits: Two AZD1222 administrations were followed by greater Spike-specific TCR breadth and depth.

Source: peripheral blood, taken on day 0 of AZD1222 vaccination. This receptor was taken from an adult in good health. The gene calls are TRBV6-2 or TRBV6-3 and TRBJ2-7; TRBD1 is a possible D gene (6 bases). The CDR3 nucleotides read TGTGCCAGCAGTTCACAGGGTACCCCCGAGCAGTACTTC. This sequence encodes CASSSQGTPEQYF.